Here is one T cell receptor beta chain with its context. This sample was included in a study of blood T cell repertoires in COVID-19. As for the study in general: Collection of acute and convalescent COVID-19 samples took place in the United States, Italy and Spain. PBMCs, B-cell-depleted T cells, or T cells provided the cDNA or gDNA that made up the material.

Trimming removed 3 bases from V and 1 base from J, with 6 bases in between. The germline CDR1 and CDR2 sequences are MNHEY and SMNVEV (reference sequence). The CDR3 is 13 amino acids. Per the authors' pipeline: Estimation of nucleated cell counts was performed using reference gene primer amplification. The assay was immunoSEQ multiplex PCR, and TCRdb's table has in-frame clones only and misses some. V and J calls and clone size are copied from that table; D and trimming were computed from the DNA. The sample includes about 59,000 clones, over 75% seen only once; the top ten take 5.1%. The genes are TRBV27 and TRBJ1-1, with D uncertain. This sequence was found in an elderly man in a cohort sampled during active COVID-19. The sequenced sample was peripheral blood. CDR3 region: CASSLEGNTEAFF. CDR3 coding DNA: TGTGCCAGCAGTTTGGAGGGGAACACTGAAGCTTTCTTT.